This TCR beta chain was observed in a study of cytomegalovirus exposure and HLA in healthy donors. General study findings and limits: Earlier analysis found most TCR beta V segments productive about 90% or about 30% of the time.

It was with 60 Vbeta and 13 Jbeta primers that the PCR ran. TCRdb's copy holds only in-frame clones and misses some; the assay was immunoSEQ multiplex PCR. The repertoire table contains 45,000 or so clones. Germline-derived CDR1 and CDR2 are KGHSH and LQKENI. The CDR3 has 13 residues. V shed 6 bases, J shed 4 bases, and the junction held 0 bases outside the gene matches. Every donor was a healthy person donating bone marrow. A word on this clone: Its antigen is unknown.

Sequenced material: PBMCs. J is TRBJ2-3 and V is TRBV18, with TRBD1 matching 11 bases. The clonotype originates from a male donor in good health and CMV-seronegative. CDR3 in amino acids: CASSDRGPDTQYF. The CDR3 DNA reads TGTGCCAGCTCGGACAGGGGGCCAGATACGCAGTATTTT.